A single sample gave rise to the 19 T cell receptor beta chains below, sequenced in a study of PD-L1 blockade in urothelial cancer. Profiling relied on immunoSEQ multiplex PCR, and the TCRdb table lists in-frame clones only, not all of them. The data contain just under 30,000 clones, about 87% of them singletons. Sequences were derived from PBMCs, sampled around atezolizumab (anti-PD-L1) treatment. The source of these receptors is a man between 50 and 59 years old with urothelial cancer.

This clone was seen more than once but under ten times. The chain couples TRBV5-1 to TRBJ2-2, with 7 positions matching TRBD1. The CDR3 has 15 residues. The germline V gene encodes CDR1 SGHRS and CDR2 YFSETQ. After removal of 5 bases from V and 3 bases from J, the junction contained 7 bases not matched to a gene. The DNA for the CDR3 is TGCGCCAGCAGGGAACAGGGGCTGGACACCGGGGAGCTGTTTTTT. As protein: CASREQGLDTGELFF. The variable domain in full, completed from reference TRBV5-1 and TRBJ2-2, reads KAGVTQTPRYLIKTRGQQVTLSCSPISGHRSVSWYQQTPGQGLQFLFEYFSETQRNKGNFPGRFSGRQFSNSRSEMNVSTLELGDSALYLCASREQGLDTGELFFGEGSRLTVL.

V and J are TRBV29-1 and TRBJ1-4, with a tentative D call TRBD1 (6 bases). The CDR3 consists of 18 residues. Deletions cut 6 bases from V and 0 bases from J, with 23 bases between. Looked up from germline, CDR1 is SQVTM and CDR2 is ANQGSEA. The chain's CDR3 is CSVSIRPGVGATNEKLFF. The CDR3 bases are TGCAGCGTGTCCATTAGACCAGGGGTCGGGGCAACTAATGAAAAACTGTTTTTT.

The chain carries TRBV4-1 and TRBJ2-3; TRBD2 aligns across 12 bases. Germline CDR1 MGHRA, CDR2 YSYEKL. V shed 4 bases and J 0 bases; nucleotides not matched to a gene: 11. The CDR3 runs to 19 residues. The CDR3 here is CASSLLLAGGPPSTDTQYF. The CDR3 region has the DNA TGCGCCAGCAGCCTACTCCTAGCGGGAGGGCCCCCAAGCACAGATACGCAGTATTTT.

This sequence joins TRBV13 and TRBJ2-3; 10 bases line up with TRBD2. V gave up 3 bases and J gave up 6 bases; unmatched junction bases: 9. The CDR3 spans 16 residues. Germline assignment: CDR1 PRHDT and CDR2 FYEKMQ (reference sequence). The CDR3 sequence is CASSLGLAGEDDTQYF. The CDR3 DNA follows: TGTGCCAGCAGCTTGGGGCTAGCGGGAGAAGACGATACGCAGTATTTT.

V usage is TRBV7-6 and J usage is TRBJ2-7; 9 bases agree with TRBD2. Trimming at V came to 2 bases and at J to 2 bases, leaving 10 bases not matched to a gene. CDR1 is SGHVS and CDR2 is FNYEAQ in the germline V gene. This CDR3 contains 17 residues. Written as DNA, the CDR3 is TGTGCCAGCAGCTTATTTTCGCGAGCGGGGGGTACCTACGAGCAGTACTTC. It codes for CASSLFSRAGGTYEQYF.

This clone was counted once. CDR3 region: CASSLGGQGAYGYTF. The CDR3 coding sequence is TGTGCCAGCAGCTTAGGTGGACAGGGGGCATATGGCTACACCTTC. This sequence joins TRBV7-8 and TRBJ1-2; 11 bases match TRBD1. CDR1 SGHVS and CDR2 FQNEAQ come from the germline V gene. The CDR3 length is 15 residues. Trimming cost V 1 base and J 5 bases; bases outside gene matches: 3.

The chain has TRBV4-1 and TRBJ2-2; D is perhaps TRBD1 (6 bases). Germline lookup yields CDR1 MGHRA and CDR2 YSYEKL. The length of the CDR3 is 16 residues. V was pared by 0 bases and J by 10 bases, with 18 bases between. As DNA, the CDR3 is TGCGCCAGCAGCCAAGATAAGGGTAACAGGGCAGAGGAGCTGTTTTTT. Its protein is CASSQDKGNRAEELFF.

This CDR3 is CASSLGLGGTYNEQFF. As DNA, the CDR3 is TGTGCCAGCAGCTTGGGGCTAGGCGGTACCTACAATGAGCAGTTCTTC. The chain links TRBV5-6 to TRBJ2-1; D unresolved. CDR1 is SGHDT, CDR2 YYEEEE, per germline. The CDR3 is made up of 16 amino acids. V lost 0 bases, J lost 2 bases, and 12 bases lay in between.

This rearrangement joins TRBV27 to TRBJ1-2, with D unresolved. V was shortened by 1 base and J by 8 bases, with 14 bases between the two germline ends. This CDR3 is built from 14 residues. From germline, CDR1 is MNHEY and CDR2 SMNVEV (reference sequence). The CDR3 here is CASSLFVGVPGYTF. Here the CDR3 DNA reads TGTGCCAGCAGTTTATTCGTCGGGGTCCCGGGCTACACCTTC.

This clone appeared a few times. This chain joins TRBV5-5 and TRBJ1-3, with D unclear. The V gene's germline CDR1 is SGHKS and CDR2 YYEKEE (reference sequence). V lost 4 bases and J lost 1, with 15 bases in between. The CDR3 extends over 16 amino acids. CDR3 amino acids: CASSVTPATSGNTIYF. CDR3 sequence (DNA): TGTGCCAGCAGCGTAACTCCTGCAACGTCTGGAAACACCATATATTTT.

This chain uses TRBV6-6 with TRBJ2-1, with TRBD2 matching 10 bases. V was clipped by 7 bases and J by 2 bases; unmatched bases: 2. CDR1 and CDR2 from the germline V gene are MNHNY and SVGAGI (reference sequence). The CDR3 is 14 residues long. In DNA, the CDR3 is TGTGCCAGCATTCTAGCGGGAGCCTACAATGAGCAGTTCTTC. Its protein product is CASILAGAYNEQFF.

V is TRBV5-1 and J is TRBJ1-2; TRBD1 matches 7 bases. The V and J ends lost 4 bases and 2 bases, in that order; junction bases with no gene match: 5. Germline values: CDR1 SGHRS, CDR2 YFSETQ. This CDR3 has 14 residues. The CDR3 DNA reads as TGCGCCAGCAGCCTACAGGGGTTCAACTATGGCTACACCTTC. Translation gives CASSLQGFNYGYTF.

The rearrangement links TRBV27 to TRBJ2-7; D is possibly TRBD2 (5 bases). CDR3 length: 14 residues. Trimming removed 3 bases from V and 2 bases from J, with 11 bases in between. Per germline, CDR1 MNHEY and CDR2 SMNVEV (reference sequence). The CDR3 is CASSLAGSPYEQYF. CDR3 coding DNA: TGTGCCAGCAGTTTGGCGGGCAGCCCCTACGAGCAGTACTTC.

The chain carries TRBV6-5 and TRBJ2-7; TRBD2 aligns across 10 bases. In germline, CDR1 is MNHEY, CDR2 SVGAGI. This CDR3 has 13 amino acids. V gave up 5 bases and J gave up 3 bases; unmatched junction bases: 1. This chain's CDR3 is CASSASGSYEQYF. The CDR3 bases are TGTGCCAGCAGTGCTAGCGGGAGCTACGAGCAGTACTTC.

This clone appeared a few times. This chain links TRBV7-6 with TRBJ2-5, with 13 bases matching TRBD2. The V gene end was trimmed by 5 bases and the J gene end by 7 bases; junction bases not matched to a gene: 13. Germline V gene sequence: CDR1 SGHVS, CDR2 FNYEAQ. CDR3 size: 17 residues. The chain's CDR3 is CASSLHPGTSGIVTQYF. The CDR3 region has the DNA TGTGCCAGCAGCCTACACCCCGGGACTAGCGGGATAGTGACCCAGTACTTC.

This clone showed up just once. The genes are TRBV15 and TRBJ2-1; 8 bases are shared with TRBD2. The CDR3 sequence is 15 residues long. Germline CDR1 reads LNHNV; CDR2 reads YYDKDF (reference sequence). V trimming: 1 base; J trimming: 6 bases; junction bases outside the gene matches: 5. The CDR3 reads CATSRVGGRSNEQFF. In DNA form, the CDR3 reads TGTGCCACCAGCAGAGTTGGCGGGAGGTCCAATGAGCAGTTCTTC.

The table lists this clone with a count of one. DNA for the CDR3: TGCGCCAGCACTCGTGACAGTGCCTACGAGCAGTACTTC. Protein: CASTRDSAYEQYF. The rearrangement joins TRBV10-2 to TRBJ2-7, with TRBD1 as a possible D gene (5 bases). V was pared by 7 bases and J by 2 bases, with 12 bases between. The germline CDR1 and CDR2 sequences are WSHSY and SAAADI. This CDR3 is built from 13 residues.

The CDR3 bases are TGTGCCAGTAGTACCCCAACTAGCGGGATTAGCACAGATACGCAGTATTTT. It specifies CASSTPTSGISTDTQYF. The chain has TRBV19 and TRBJ2-3, with TRBD2 matching 10 bases. V was pared by 4 bases and J by 0 bases, with 7 bases of the junction left unmatched. Germline values: CDR1 LNHDA, CDR2 SQIVND (reference sequence). The CDR3 length is 17 residues.

J is TRBJ2-1 and V is TRBV4-1, with 15 nucleotides matching TRBD2. V lost 0 bases and J lost 0; bases outside the gene matches: 3. CDR3 length: 19 amino acids. From germline, CDR1 is MGHRA and CDR2 YSYEKL. CDR3 region: CASSQEGTSGGSSYNEQFF. CDR3 nucleotide sequence: TGCGCCAGCAGCCAAGAAGGGACTAGCGGGGGGAGCTCCTACAATGAGCAGTTCTTC.